This T cell receptor beta chain was sequenced during a study of T cells in narcolepsy. Concerning this clone: Its specificity is unknown.

Regarding the study as a whole: Autoreactive clone sequences were missing from some blood memory CD4+ repertoires. Blood of same and different patients, but not healthy controls, reportedly held recurring autoreactive clonotypes.

The CDR3 is made up of 15 amino acids. CDR1 is MNHNS and CDR2 is SASEGT in the germline V gene. Using immunoSEQ multiplex PCR, the repertoire was profiled, and TCRdb retains in-frame clones only, with some absent. Of fewer than 25,000 clones listed, over 75% are singletons. This receptor was obtained from a human donor in good health. Sequenced material: memory (CD45RA-) CD4+ T cells from blood. This sequence joins TRBV6-1 and TRBJ2-5; 8 positions agree with TRBD1. The DNA end is more similar to TRBJ2-7, so the J call may be wrong. CDR3 amino acids: CASSEQGQVSYEQYF. CDR3 nucleotides: TGTGCCAGCAGTGAACAGGGACAGGTCTCCTACGAGCAGTACTTC.